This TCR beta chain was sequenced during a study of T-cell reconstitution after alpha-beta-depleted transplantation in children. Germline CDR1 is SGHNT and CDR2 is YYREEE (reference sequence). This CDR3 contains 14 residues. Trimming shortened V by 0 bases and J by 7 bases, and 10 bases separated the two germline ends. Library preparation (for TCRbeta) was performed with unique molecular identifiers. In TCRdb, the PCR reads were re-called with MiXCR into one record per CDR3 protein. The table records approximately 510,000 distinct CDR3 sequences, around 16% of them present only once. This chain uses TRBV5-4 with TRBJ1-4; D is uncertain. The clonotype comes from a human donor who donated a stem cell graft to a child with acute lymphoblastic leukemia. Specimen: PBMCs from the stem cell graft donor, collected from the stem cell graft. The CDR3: CASSLEAGSEKLFF. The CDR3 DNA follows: TGTGCCAGCAGCTTGGAGGCCGGTAGTGAAAAACTGTTTTTT. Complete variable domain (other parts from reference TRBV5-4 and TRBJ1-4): ETGVTQSPTHLIKTRGQQVTLRCSSQSGHNTVSWYQQALGQGPQFIFQYYREEENGRGNFPPRFSGLQFPNYSSELNVNALELDDSALYLCASSLEAGSEKLFFGSGTQLSVL.